A selection of T cell receptor beta chains follows, all from one sample in a study of T cells in Graves' hyperthyroidism and ophthalmopathy. A single record per CDR3 protein comes from TCRdb applying MiXCR to the multiplex PCR reads. Of 90,000 to 120,000 distinct CDR3 sequences in the sample, approximately 16% were seen once. Material for sequencing was blood. The origin of the receptors is a woman in her fifties or sixties with Graves' hyperthyroidism. The conserved cysteine and the conserved F or W are not part of the CDR3 here.

CDR3 protein: ASSSPGHGYT
J gene: TRBJ1-2
V gene: TRBV6-1

CDR3 protein: ATSGTRGQPAYEQY
J gene: TRBJ2-7
V gene: TRBV15

CDR3 protein: SARDFRPANTEAF
J gene: TRBJ1-1
V gene: TRBV20-1

CDR3 protein: ASSEQTAEAHEQF
J gene: TRBJ2-1
V gene: TRBV7-9

CDR3 protein: AISSGTGVYEQY
J gene: TRBJ2-7
V gene: TRBV10-3

CDR3 protein: ASTLRGSYNEQF
J gene: TRBJ2-1
V gene: TRBV27

CDR3 protein: ASIEETNTGELF
J gene: TRBJ2-2
V gene: TRBV2

CDR3 protein: ASSNQGDEQY
J gene: TRBJ2-7
V gene: TRBV7-9

CDR3 protein: ASSRGVEDTQY
J gene: TRBJ2-3
V gene: TRBV4-1

CDR3 protein: ASSPVKGYYGYT
J gene: TRBJ1-2
V gene: TRBV28

CDR3 protein: ASSSRAGTEAF
J gene: TRBJ1-1
V gene: TRBV18

CDR3 protein: ASQGFISGNTIY
J gene: TRBJ1-3
V gene: TRBV3-1

CDR3 protein: ALRGSAAGELF
J gene: TRBJ2-2
V gene: TRBV6-2/TRBV6-3

CDR3 protein: SARGIEQGADTQY
J gene: TRBJ2-3
V gene: TRBV20-1

CDR3 protein: ASSFYGVTRYSGANVLT
J gene: TRBJ2-6
V gene: TRBV5-5

CDR3 protein: SARDHDRVDTIY
J gene: TRBJ1-3
V gene: TRBV20-1

CDR3 protein: ASSQTATNEKLF
J gene: TRBJ1-4
V gene: TRBV2

CDR3 protein: ASSQRQGISQPQH
J gene: TRBJ1-5
V gene: TRBV3-1

CDR3 protein: ASSYTDTGELF
J gene: TRBJ2-2
V gene: TRBV6-1

CDR3 protein: ASSSSDRGGPTDTQY
J gene: TRBJ2-3
V gene: TRBV5-4

CDR3 protein: ASSQRSPPENYGYT
J gene: TRBJ1-2
V gene: TRBV3-1

CDR3 protein: SVEARVPGGQETQY
J gene: TRBJ2-5
V gene: TRBV29-1

CDR3 protein: ASSLWGGYGSSYEQY
J gene: TRBJ2-7
V gene: TRBV11-2

CDR3 protein: SVVWIHRQDEQY
J gene: TRBJ2-7
V gene: TRBV29-1

CDR3 protein: SAHPGGPGNTIY
J gene: TRBJ1-3
V gene: TRBV20-1

CDR3 protein: ASSVRSSGRREDIQY
J gene: TRBJ2-4
V gene: TRBV6-1

CDR3 protein: ASSFSRGKGNIQY
J gene: TRBJ2-4
V gene: TRBV11-2

CDR3 protein: ASSSPGQVYGYT
J gene: TRBJ1-2
V gene: TRBV5-4

CDR3 protein: ASSLGETQY
J gene: TRBJ2-5
V gene: TRBV3-1

CDR3 protein: ASRRRTGGRGTEAF
J gene: TRBJ1-1
V gene: TRBV11-2

CDR3 protein: AWKLQGNTEAF
J gene: TRBJ1-1
V gene: TRBV30

CDR3 protein: ASSWTSDRGFQETQY
J gene: TRBJ2-5
V gene: TRBV11-2

CDR3 protein: SARGGAVNTEAF
J gene: TRBJ1-1
V gene: TRBV20-1

CDR3 protein: ASSLAFLGQGSGDTQY
J gene: TRBJ2-3
V gene: TRBV7-2

CDR3 protein: ASSLSGTGYNEQF
J gene: TRBJ2-1
V gene: TRBV5-6

CDR3 protein: ASSLNPKNIQY
J gene: TRBJ2-4
V gene: TRBV28

CDR3 protein: ASKYSPNYNSPLH
J gene: TRBJ1-6
V gene: TRBV27

CDR3 protein: AAMRVGGAQETQY
J gene: TRBJ2-5
V gene: TRBV2

CDR3 protein: ASSYEGRFQETQY
J gene: TRBJ2-5
V gene: TRBV28

CDR3 protein: ASSHQGTGELF
J gene: TRBJ2-2
V gene: TRBV19

CDR3 protein: ASREISWRRFEAF
J gene: TRBJ1-1
V gene: TRBV28

CDR3 protein: SVEFPRHLDEQF
J gene: TRBJ2-1
V gene: TRBV29-1

CDR3 protein: ASSSHRGRTRAQY
J gene: TRBJ2-5
V gene: TRBV11-2

CDR3 protein: ATERTLVSTDTQY
J gene: TRBJ2-3
V gene: TRBV2

CDR3 protein: ASSSMVGTEAF
J gene: TRBJ1-1
V gene: TRBV19

CDR3 protein: ATQPVPNTGELF
J gene: TRBJ2-2
V gene: TRBV3-1

CDR3 protein: SGQELYTEAF
J gene: TRBJ1-1
V gene: TRBV29-1

CDR3 protein: ASNSRGAGRNTEAF
J gene: TRBJ1-1
V gene: TRBV28

CDR3 protein: ASSQTSGRIKTQY
J gene: TRBJ2-5
V gene: TRBV3-1

CDR3 protein: ASSLAQGNIPGANVLT
J gene: TRBJ2-6
V gene: TRBV5-1